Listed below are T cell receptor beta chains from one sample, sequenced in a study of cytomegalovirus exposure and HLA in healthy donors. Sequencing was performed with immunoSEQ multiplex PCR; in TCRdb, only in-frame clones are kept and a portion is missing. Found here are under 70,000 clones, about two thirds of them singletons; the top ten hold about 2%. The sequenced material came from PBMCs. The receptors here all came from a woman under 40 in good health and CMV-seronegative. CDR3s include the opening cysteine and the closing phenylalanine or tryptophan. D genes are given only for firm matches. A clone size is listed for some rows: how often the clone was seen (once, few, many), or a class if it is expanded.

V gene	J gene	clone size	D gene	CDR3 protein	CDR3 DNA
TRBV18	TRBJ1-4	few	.	CASSLGGWREKLFF	TGTGCCAGCTCCCTTGGAGGGTGGCGTGAAAAACTGTTTTTT
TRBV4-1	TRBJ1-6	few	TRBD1	CASSLTGQHSPLHF	TGCGCCAGCAGCCTGACAGGGCAGCATTCACCCCTCCACTTT
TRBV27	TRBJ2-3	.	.	CASSLEGTASTDTQYF	TGTGCCAGCAGTTTGGAGGGTACAGCTAGCACAGATACGCAGTATTTT
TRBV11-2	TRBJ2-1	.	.	CASSLSRYNEQFF	TGTGCCAGCAGCTTATCCCGGTACAATGAGCAGTTCTTC
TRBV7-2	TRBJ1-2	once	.	CASSPGGDYGYTF	TGTGCCAGCAGCCCCGGGGGTGACTATGGCTACACCTTC
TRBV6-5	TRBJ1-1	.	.	CASTHRTERTEAFF	TGTGCCAGCACCCACCGGACAGAGAGGACTGAAGCTTTCTTT
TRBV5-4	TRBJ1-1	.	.	CASSLAGGGVKTEAFF	TGTGCCAGCAGCTTGGCCGGCGGGGGGGTGAAAACTGAAGCTTTCTTT
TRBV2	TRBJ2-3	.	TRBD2	CASSEVLAGGLSTQYF	TGTGCCAGCAGTGAAGTACTAGCGGGGGGGCTTTCTACGCAGTATTTT
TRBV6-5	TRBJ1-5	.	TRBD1	CASSLGQGNQPQHF	TGTGCCAGCAGTTTGGGACAGGGGAATCAGCCCCAGCATTTT
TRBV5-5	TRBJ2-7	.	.	CASSQGGEAYEQYF	TGTGCCAGCAGCCAAGGCGGGGAAGCCTACGAGCAGTACTTC
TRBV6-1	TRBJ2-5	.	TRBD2	CASSATSGGGSRETQYF	TGTGCCAGCAGTGCGACTAGCGGGGGGGGATCTAGAGAGACCCAGTACTTC
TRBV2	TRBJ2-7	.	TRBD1	CASRALGQAYEQYF	TGTGCCAGCAGGGCCCTGGGACAGGCCTACGAGCAGTACTTC
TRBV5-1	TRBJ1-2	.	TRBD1	CASRPGQGFVTF	TGCGCCAGCAGACCGGGACAGGGCTTTGTCACCTTC
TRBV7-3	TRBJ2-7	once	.	CASSLERGPFEQYF	TGTGCCAGCAGCTTAGAAAGGGGTCCCTTTGAGCAGTACTTC
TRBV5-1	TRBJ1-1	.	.	CASSRGSPNTEAFF	TGCGCCAGCAGCAGGGGATCCCCGAACACTGAAGCTTTCTTT
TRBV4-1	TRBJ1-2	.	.	CASSQDLTAFGGYTF	TGCGCCAGCAGCCAAGACTTGACCGCATTCGGGGGCTACACCTTC
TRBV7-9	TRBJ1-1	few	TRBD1	CASSLDRANTEAFF	TGTGCCAGCAGCCTGGACAGGGCGAACACTGAAGCTTTCTTT
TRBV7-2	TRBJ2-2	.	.	CASSRTGFANTGELFF	TGTGCCAGCAGCAGAACAGGGTTCGCGAACACCGGGGAGCTGTTTTTT
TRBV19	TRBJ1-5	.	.	CASSHTSGLQHF	TGTGCCAGTAGTCACACCAGCGGGCTCCAGCATTTT
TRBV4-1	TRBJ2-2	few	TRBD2	CASSRLAGATNTGELFF	TGCGCCAGCAGCCGACTAGCGGGGGCTACGAACACCGGGGAGCTGTTTTTT
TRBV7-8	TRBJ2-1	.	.	CASSPPARNEQFF	TGTGCCAGCAGCCCGCCTGCCCGGAATGAGCAGTTCTTC
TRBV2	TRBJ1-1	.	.	CASSEREVRLNTEAFF	TGTGCCAGCAGTGAAAGAGAAGTCCGCTTGAACACTGAAGCTTTCTTT
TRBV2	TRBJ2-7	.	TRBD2	CASSRDGASGMYEQYF	TGTGCCAGCAGCCGCGATGGGGCTAGCGGAATGTACGAGCAGTACTTC
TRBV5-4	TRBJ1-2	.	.	CASSPQAAGNYGYTF	TGTGCCAGCAGCCCCCAAGCAGCAGGGAACTATGGCTACACCTTC
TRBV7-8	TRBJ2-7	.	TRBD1	CASSPRTGKGPYEQYF	TGTGCCAGCAGCCCCCGGACAGGGAAAGGTCCCTACGAGCAGTACTTC
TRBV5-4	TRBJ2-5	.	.	CASSHWAGQQETQYF	TGTGCCAGCAGTCATTGGGCGGGACAGCAAGAGACCCAGTACTTC
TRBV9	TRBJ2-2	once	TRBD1	CASTGGAAGELFF	TGTGCCAGCACAGGGGGCGCGGCCGGGGAGCTGTTTTTT
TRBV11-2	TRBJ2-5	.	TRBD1	CASSTPTGGRETQYF	TGTGCCAGCAGCACTCCGACAGGGGGCAGGGAGACCCAGTACTTC
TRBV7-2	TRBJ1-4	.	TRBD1	CASSYGQGAREKLFF	TGTGCCAGCAGCTACGGACAGGGGGCACGTGAAAAACTGTTTTTT
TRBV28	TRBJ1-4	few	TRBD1	CASRVGTGAASFEKLFF	TGTGCCAGCAGAGTTGGGACAGGGGCCGCCAGTTTTGAAAAACTGTTTTTT
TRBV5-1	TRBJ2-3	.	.	CASSPTVDTQYF	TGCGCCAGCAGCCCAACGGTGGATACGCAGTATTTT
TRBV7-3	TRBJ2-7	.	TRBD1	CASRRDRRYYEQYF	TGTGCCAGCAGGCGGGACAGGCGTTATTACGAGCAGTACTTC
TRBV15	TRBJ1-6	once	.	CATSRDIRNRASYNSPLHF	TGTGCCACCAGCAGAGATATAAGGAACAGGGCCTCCTATAATTCACCCCTCCACTTT
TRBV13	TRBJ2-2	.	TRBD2	CASSFKRGTELFF	TGTGCCAGCAGCTTCAAGCGGGGAACGGAGCTGTTTTTT
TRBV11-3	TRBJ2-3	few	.	CASSFRSVSTDTQYF	TGTGCCAGCAGCTTCCGGAGCGTAAGCACAGATACGCAGTATTTT
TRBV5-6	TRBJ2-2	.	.	CASSWGQALPGELFF	TGTGCCAGCAGCTGGGGGCAGGCTCTGCCCGGGGAGCTGTTTTTT
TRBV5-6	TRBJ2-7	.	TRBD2	CASSLALKRGYEQYF	TGTGCCAGCAGCTTGGCCCTGAAGCGGGGTTACGAGCAGTACTTC
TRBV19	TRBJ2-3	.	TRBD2	CASSTRTSGEIDTQYF	TGTGCCAGTAGTACCCGGACTAGCGGGGAGATAGATACGCAGTATTTT
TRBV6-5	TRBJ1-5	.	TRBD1	CASSRPGQGQPQHF	TGTGCCAGCAGCCGACCTGGACAGGGACAGCCCCAGCATTTT
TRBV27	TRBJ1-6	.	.	CASSFREGSYNSPLHF	TGTGCCAGCAGTTTCCGGGAGGGCTCCTATAATTCACCCCTCCACTTT
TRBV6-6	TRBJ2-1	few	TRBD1	CASSLQGLNEQFF	TGTGCCAGCAGTCTACAGGGGCTCAATGAGCAGTTCTTC
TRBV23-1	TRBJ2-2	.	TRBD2	CASRLAGMNTGELFF	TGCGCCAGCAGGCTAGCGGGGATGAACACCGGGGAGCTGTTTTTT
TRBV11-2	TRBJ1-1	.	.	CASSASWRDTEAFF	TGTGCCAGCAGCGCAAGTTGGCGGGACACTGAAGCTTTCTTT
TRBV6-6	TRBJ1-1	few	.	CASSRSGELNTEAFF	TGTGCCAGCAGCCGCTCGGGGGAACTGAACACTGAAGCTTTCTTT